The following is a T cell receptor (beta chain) sequence with its context. A junction boundary mismatches the germline segment, possibly from a read error. The sample is drawn from a study of blood T cell repertoires in COVID-19. Overall study: Acute and convalescent COVID-19 specimens originated in the United States, Italy and Spain.

The CDR3 covers 16 residues. Germline lookup yields CDR1 MGHDK and CDR2 SYGVNS. TCRdb's copy holds only in-frame clones and misses some; the assay was immunoSEQ multiplex PCR. The sample has 180,000 or so clones; roughly 84% are singletons. Sequencing used peripheral blood. The V gene is TRBV25-1, the J gene TRBJ2-7; weak D call: TRBD2 (6 bases). The TCR was taken from a woman older than 75 with acute or convalescent COVID-19. CDR3 DNA sequence: TGTGCCAGCAGTGGCTACAGGCGGGACGGACTCTACGGGCAGTACTTC. As protein: CASSGYRRDGLYGQYF.